This TCR beta chain is drawn from a study of T cell changes during pregnancy in multiple sclerosis. CDR1 and CDR2 (germline): SEHNR, FQNEAQ (reference sequence). CDR3 length: 12 amino acids. Trimming took 5 bases from V and 3 from J, leaving 8 bases between them. The assay was immunoSEQ multiplex PCR, and TCRdb's table has in-frame clones only and misses some. The sample carries 20,000 to 30,000 clones, 88% recorded once. The rearrangement uses TRBV7-9 and TRBJ2-7; D not resolved. The sequence was obtained from a female donor in good health, enrolled as a control in a pregnancy study. Sample: CD4+ T cells from peripheral blood mononuclear cells, taken in the first trimester of pregnancy. The CDR3 reads CASSPGHYEQYF. In DNA, the CDR3 is TGTGCCAGCAGCCCAGGTCACTACGAGCAGTACTTC.